Listed below are T cell receptor beta chains from one sample, sequenced in a study of T cells expressing NK-cell markers. TCRdb reprocessed the 5' RACE reads, keeping one entry per CDR3 protein, no DNA. This table holds more than 400,000 distinct CDR3 sequences. Material: blood T cells: a sorted CD56 or NKG2C T cell subset, CD4+ or CD8+ T cells, or bulk PBMC T cells (not recorded which). The receptors shown here come from a woman between 18 and 69 years old in good health. CDR3s include the opening cysteine and the closing phenylalanine or tryptophan.

TRBJ2-3	TRBV18	CASSTKTGTDTQYF
TRBJ1-3	TRBV5-4	CASSLDGAGNTIYF
TRBJ1-2	TRBV29-1	CSVPGTGDGYTF
TRBJ2-1	TRBV12-3/TRBV12-4	CASSPRQGADNEQFF
TRBJ2-1	TRBV6-1	CASSDGFSSYNEQFF
TRBJ2-1	TRBV20-1	CSARVGGLGEEQFF
TRBJ1-5	TRBV2	CASSGYFEGAMQPQHF
TRBJ2-7	TRBV4-3	CASSQGSGIHEQYF
TRBJ1-5	TRBV7-2	CASSFLGVNQPQHF
TRBJ1-2	TRBV28	CASSLGGAGVNYGYTF
TRBJ1-1	TRBV27	CASSDIRGRGTEAFF
TRBJ1-2	TRBV5-4	CASSPRQGGYTF
TRBJ1-2	TRBV4-2	CASSLTQGTGVNYGYTF
TRBJ1-5	TRBV7-2	CASSSRQYSNQPQHF
TRBJ2-3	TRBV7-2	CASSLAPHGIDTQYF
TRBJ1-1	TRBV20-1	CSARATRGGNTEAFF
TRBJ2-1	TRBV12-3/TRBV12-4	CASTPDYNNEQFF
TRBJ1-2	TRBV29-1	CSVEDPQFNYGYTF
TRBJ2-5	TRBV29-1	CSVDQGAGETQYF
TRBJ2-7	TRBV12-3/TRBV12-4	CASSFGGLEQYF
TRBJ2-7	TRBV27	CASSSTVSYEQYF
TRBJ2-3	TRBV11-2	CASSTRGGHTDTQYF
TRBJ1-6	TRBV18	CASSTDRGKYNSPLHF
TRBJ2-1	TRBV7-8	CASSLIQGAINEQFF
TRBJ2-1	TRBV15	CATSRTNRNEQFF
TRBJ2-7	TRBV6-2/TRBV6-3	CASKAPGQGFYEQYF
TRBJ2-5	TRBV11-3	CASSLGDGVTQYF
TRBJ2-7	TRBV6-1	CASSARGGDEQYF
TRBJ2-2	TRBV7-8	CASSLDSGELFF
TRBJ1-5	TRBV15	CATSSAYNQPQHF
TRBJ2-3	TRBV20-1	CSARDRWGVTDTQYF
TRBJ2-7	TRBV12-3/TRBV12-4	CASSLREGPTSYEQYF
TRBJ1-1	TRBV28	CASRSRGGIAEAFF
TRBJ2-3	TRBV20-1	CSATGTGRSDTQYF
TRBJ2-3	TRBV4-3	CASSQDPPSGLYTDTQYF
TRBJ1-4	TRBV12-3/TRBV12-4	CASSPWTGPTNEKLFF
TRBJ2-4	TRBV20-1	CSARTEGNIQYF
TRBJ2-2	TRBV9	CASSVDVPNTGELFF
TRBJ2-1	TRBV12-3/TRBV12-4	CASSSWTSGGGEQFF
TRBJ1-1	TRBV11-2	CASSLLRATEAFF
TRBJ2-3	TRBV11-2	CASSLRGGRGVDTQYF
TRBJ2-1	TRBV4-3	CASSQGGGAGNEQFF
TRBJ2-1	TRBV3-1	CASSRADRGVNEQFF
TRBJ1-2	TRBV18	CASSPAVGSGANYGYTF
TRBJ1-3	TRBV29-1	CSGQGNTGNTIYF
TRBJ1-2	TRBV27	CASSLIVGSDGYTF
TRBJ1-1	TRBV19	CASKIGNTEAFF
TRBJ1-2	TRBV29-1	CSHGSGDGYTF
TRBJ1-1	TRBV12-3/TRBV12-4	CASRSPVRLNTEAFF
TRBJ2-3	TRBV2	CASSVGPSLTDTQYF
TRBJ1-1	TRBV4-3	CASSQDDWAMNTEAFF
TRBJ2-1	TRBV21-1	CASSSMGSWVDEQFF
TRBJ1-1	TRBV12-3/TRBV12-4	CASIWSAGTEAFF
TRBJ2-1	TRBV29-1	CSGGTPYEQFF
TRBJ2-5	TRBV7-2	CASSLSGLAGQKTQYF
TRBJ2-1	TRBV20-1	CSADQYNEQFF
TRBJ2-3	TRBV4-3	CASGRGEGDTQYF
TRBJ2-6	TRBV5-1	CASSWYSGRASGANVLTF